This T cell receptor beta chain was recovered during a study of spatial heterogeneity in lung cancer (dated by TCRdb to the late 2010s). Regarding the research as a whole: Beta-chain transcripts were consistently detected in greater numbers than alpha-chain transcripts, which likely reflected higher beta-chain transcript abundance. In the raw uncorrected reads, each unique combination of TCR and UMI appeared more than ten times on average. In non-small cell lung cancer, the study made a quantitative comparison of TCR alpha and beta repertoires among multiple tumor regions, matched nontumor lung and blood. Nonsynonymous mutation counts, determined by whole-exome sequencing of tumor tissue, were related to TCR repertoire features. At surgery, 200 to 250 tumor regions, 61 to 65 matched nontumor lung samples and more than 55 PBMC samples were TCR-sequenced for both alpha and beta chains. Overall results and qualifications from the work: Confirming at a functional level the hypothesis that regional TCRs recognize regional mutations was considered to require additional single-cell paired TCR alpha and beta sequencing. Ubiquitous expanded tumor TCRs were detected in blood more often at tumor resection than at routine follow-up.

The method was 5' RACE. The instrument was a NextSeq 500. In the TCR library protocol, a unique molecular identifier was attached to each TCR cDNA molecule so that PCR and sequencing errors could be corrected. For the original study's pipeline: TCR identification, UMI-based error correction and CDR3 extraction were performed with Decombinator tools. TCRs above a frequency of 2 per 1,000, corresponding to the top 1% of the tumor frequency distribution, were defined as expanded. Renyi diversity was computed with the R vegan package after each repertoire had been subsampled 100 times to 5,000 TCRs. CDR3 similarity networks were built from amino acid triplet string-kernel similarity, connecting CDR3s with pairwise similarity above 0.82. The public reads were reprocessed in TCRdb via fastp at Q25 and MiXCR, keeping in-frame beta chains. All rows with the same CDR3 protein become a single entry with the most common DNA and genes. Clone size and V and J calls follow TCRdb, not the original study. The sample has more than 10,000 distinct CDR3 sequences on record, 12% to 15% of them singletons. The ten most abundant clones make up more than 35% of the sample.

As to this clonotype: The clone's antigen remains unknown. No quality values exist for individual bases; no much larger clone is one base distant.

The sample's time point label is to be understood as: sample taken at primary tumor resection. Whole RNA extracted from tumor and nontumor lung tissue, or from cryopreserved PBMC samples, was used for TCR sequencing without cell sorting. Donors were some 78 patients with early-stage, untreated non-small cell lung cancer from the lung TRACERx cohort. Only patients for whom sufficient RNA was available from at least two tumor regions were selected for TCR sequencing. The cysteine opens and the phenylalanine closes a CDR3 of 16 amino acids. The read is trimmed to its CDR3 DNA, 48 bases read in frame from base 1. The trim is 2 bases for V and 4 bases for J, with a gap of 18 bases between the germline ends. CDR1 is given as MNHEY and CDR2 as SVGEGT, both from the germline V gene.

The chain employs TRBV6-2 or TRBV6-3 and TRBJ2-7; the D segment might be TRBD1 or TRBD2, since each matches 6 bases. The sample here was PBMCs, taken at surgery. This receptor was identified in a male donor with early-stage non-small cell lung cancer. Here is the DNA: TGTGCCAGCAGTTACGTCCGGGGGCAGAGAATTTACGAGCAGTACTTC. It is translated as CASSYVRGQRIYEQYF.